These T cell receptor beta chains were read from a single sample in a study of blood T cell repertoires in COVID-19. Data came from immunoSEQ multiplex PCR; TCRdb stores just in-frame clones and leaves some out. The sample has 100,000 to 150,000 clones, around 85% seen once; the top ten hold around 3.2%. The specimen was peripheral blood. The receptors originated from a woman over 75 with COVID-19, enrolled during active disease. Both conserved end residues are part of each CDR3. The order of the fields is CDR3 protein, CDR3 DNA, D gene, J gene, clone size, V gene. A D gene is named only where the DNA matches it firmly. Size is omitted from some rows. Given values are once, few, many or a class for expanded clones.

CASSLGQDTNTEAFF TGTGCCAGCTCGCTCGGACAGGACACGAACACTGAAGCTTTCTTT TRBD1 TRBJ1-1 - TRBV18
CASSFGGGSGGYTF TGTGCCAGCAGCTTTGGGGGAGGGTCTGGGGGCTACACCTTC - TRBJ1-2 - TRBV7-8
CAIGGADTEAFF TGTGCCATAGGGGGCGCGGACACTGAAGCTTTCTTT TRBD1 TRBJ1-1 - TRBV15
CASSFFSGLAGGGEQFF TGTGCCAGCAGCTTCTTTTCGGGACTAGCGGGAGGTGGTGAGCAGTTCTTC TRBD2 TRBJ2-1 - TRBV5-6
CASSERRAGYEQYF TGTGCCAGCAGTGAACGGAGGGCGGGGTACGAGCAGTACTTC - TRBJ2-7 - TRBV6-1
CATSRDSGQGQPQHF TGTGCCACCAGCAGAGATTCAGGACAGGGTCAGCCCCAGCATTTT TRBD1 TRBJ1-5 - TRBV15
CASSSTLGTTETQYF TGTGCCAGCAGTTCAACCCTCGGGACAACAGAGACCCAGTACTTC - TRBJ2-5 - TRBV27
CASSPQTGINTEAFF TGTGCCAGCAGCCCCCAGACAGGGATTAACACTGAAGCTTTCTTT TRBD1 TRBJ1-1 - TRBV7-9
CATSRPGQGNSPLHF TGTGCCACCAGCAGGCCGGGACAGGGGAATTCACCCCTCCACTTT TRBD1 TRBJ1-6 - TRBV15
CASSLASASGRGETQYF TGTGCCAGCAGCTTAGCCTCTGCTAGCGGGAGAGGAGAGACCCAGTACTTC TRBD2 TRBJ2-5 - TRBV7-6
CSVESRQPTYEQYF TGCAGCGTTGAATCCCGACAGCCAACTTACGAGCAGTACTTC - TRBJ2-7 - TRBV29-1
CASRQDLNTEAFF TGTGCCAGCAGACAAGATTTGAACACTGAAGCTTTCTTT - TRBJ1-1 - TRBV10-3
CASTITLRHSGNTIYF TGTGCCAGCACCATCACATTGCGACATTCTGGAAACACCATATATTTT - TRBJ1-3 - TRBV28
CASSLASGNTGELFF TGCGCCAGCAGCCTCGCTTCCGGGAACACCGGGGAGCTGTTTTTT - TRBJ2-2 - TRBV5-1
CASRTWTSGSYNEQFF TGTGCCAGCAGAACCTGGACTAGCGGTAGCTACAATGAGCAGTTCTTC TRBD2 TRBJ2-1 - TRBV28
CATGGANYGYTF TGTGCGACAGGAGGAGCTAACTATGGCTACACCTTC - TRBJ1-2 - TRBV19
CASSILRVAGANVLTF TGTGCCAGTAGTATTCTTCGGGTTGCTGGGGCCAACGTCCTGACTTTC - TRBJ2-6 - TRBV19
CASSQALAGFYEQYF TGTGCCAGCAGCCAAGCCTTGGCAGGGTTCTACGAGCAGTACTTC - TRBJ2-7 once TRBV3-1/TRBV3-2
CASSRSGRATNEQFF TGTGCCAGCAGCCGTAGCGGGAGGGCCACCAATGAGCAGTTCTTC TRBD2 TRBJ2-1 once TRBV7-3
CASSLSGQYNEQFF TGTGCCAGCAGTTTATCCGGACAGTACAATGAGCAGTTCTTC - TRBJ2-1 few TRBV27
CASSPGGRRAQETQYF TGTGCCAGCAGCCCAGGGGGGAGGAGGGCCCAAGAGACCCAGTACTTC - TRBJ2-5 - TRBV7-6
CASSQETGGVSEQYF TGTGCCAGCAGCCAGGAGACAGGAGGAGTAAGCGAGCAGTACTTC - TRBJ2-7 - TRBV4-2
CASSEAAVASGANVLTF TGTGCCAGCAGTGAAGCCGCCGTGGCCTCTGGGGCCAACGTCCTGACTTTC - TRBJ2-6 - TRBV6-1
CASSSSRGQDQPQHF TGTGCCAGCTCATCCAGCAGGGGCCAGGATCAGCCCCAGCATTTT - TRBJ1-5 - TRBV18
CASSSANEKLFF TGTGCCAGCAGCTCAGCTAATGAAAAACTGTTTTTT - TRBJ1-4 - TRBV7-2
CSVVRGTGELFF TGCAGCGTTGTTAGGGGCACCGGGGAGCTGTTTTTT - TRBJ2-2 - TRBV29-1